This entry concerns a single T cell receptor (beta chain). Its specificity is unknown. This entry belongs to a study of T cell responses to AZD1222 COVID-19 vaccine. Findings and caveats of the study: Donors in the cohort were predominantly white British and more often female, and clonal diversity was possibly underestimated. Increased Spike-specific TCR breadth and depth were observed after two AZD1222 doses. Reports indicate that nearly half of spike-specific TCRs are directed at unmutated variant regions.

Here immunoSEQ multiplex PCR was the method, and the copy in TCRdb shows in-frame clones only, minus some. The sample carries more than 25,000 clones, around 86% recorded once. CDR1 and CDR2 from the germline V gene are MDHEN and SYDVKM. V shed 3 bases and J 4 bases; nucleotides not matched to a gene: 9. The CDR3 spans 17 residues. J is TRBJ2-5 and V is TRBV28; 12 nucleotides agree with TRBD2. The sequenced sample was peripheral blood, obtained on day 0 of AZD1222 vaccination. This receptor was taken from an adult in good health. The CDR3 protein is CASSLRLAGGTLETQYF. As DNA, the CDR3 is TGTGCCAGCAGTTTGCGGCTAGCGGGAGGGACTCTAGAGACCCAGTACTTC.